This is a list of T cell receptor beta chains from one sample in a study of T cell changes during pregnancy in multiple sclerosis. Using immunoSEQ multiplex PCR, the repertoire was profiled, and TCRdb retains in-frame clones only, with some absent. The data contain over 35,000 clones, roughly 92% of them singletons. The specimen was peripheral blood. The receptors here all came from a female donor with multiple sclerosis, enrolled in a pregnancy study. Each CDR3 is given with its conserved first and last residue.

J	V	CDR3
TRBJ2-2	TRBV11-3	CASSPTGAGELFF
TRBJ2-7	TRBV11-2	CASSLGQSMYEQYF
TRBJ2-7	TRBV6-5	CASSGQYEQYF
TRBJ2-7	TRBV5-1	CASSLSPGQGFYEQYF
TRBJ2-5	TRBV28	CASTDWGDEETQYF
TRBJ2-3	TRBV2	CASRLAADTQYF
TRBJ2-7	TRBV6-5	CASSYSPAGGPVEQYF
TRBJ1-2	TRBV6-1	CASSGLNYGYTF
TRBJ1-1	TRBV9	CASSVGVRRERTEAFF
TRBJ1-4	TRBV14	CASRSRGGGKLFF
TRBJ1-1	TRBV5-4	CASSLGSGTEAFF
TRBJ2-6	TRBV5-4	CASSLAGRSGANVLTF
TRBJ1-4	TRBV5-5	CASSLWTDEKLFF
TRBJ1-2	TRBV2	CASSEQGASVTVDTF
TRBJ2-4	TRBV9	CASSEGLAGGAGAKNIQYF